This passage covers 28 T cell receptor beta chains from one sample sequenced in a study of regulatory and conventional T cells in RAG deficiency (dated by TCRdb to about 2017). Preparation of the library involved the immunoSEQ multiplex PCR assay. Here the immuneACCESS table is served through TCRdb, limited to in-frame sequences with V and J called. Missing clones are a known gap in these copies; in checked studies unresolved V genes cover under half, and the rest lacks a known reason. Within this sample are 30,000 to 40,000 clones, with about 88% of them counted one time only. Jointly, the top ten make up approximately 14% of the sample. These data were likewise used in another study, on regulatory T cells. That second publication adds: In the multiplex PCR, 52 forward TRBV primers and 13 reverse TRBJ primers were used, and assay-based and computational corrections were applied for amplification bias.

Sequenced input: CD8+ T cells sorted from blood. The receptor source for this set is a human donor in good health.

CDR3 amino acids: CASSTGLRNEQFF. CDR3 coding DNA: TGTGCCAGTAGTACGGGACTACGCAATGAGCAGTTCTTC. The rearrangement uses TRBV19 and TRBJ2-1; 7 bases agree with TRBD2. The CDR3 consists of 13 residues. Germline trimming cut 4 bases from V and 6 bases from J; bases unmatched to any gene: 3. The V gene's germline CDR1 is LNHDA and CDR2 SQIVND (reference sequence).

This clone came up once. The DNA of the CDR3 is TGTGCCAGCAGTGAGACTAGCGGGAGTGGCGAGCAGTACTTC. This translates into CASSETSGSGEQYF. The chain is built from TRBV25-1 and TRBJ2-7; the match to TRBD2 covers 12 bases. This CDR3 spans 14 amino acids. V shed 3 bases, J shed 6 bases, and the junction held 3 bases outside the gene matches. CDR1 is MGHDK and CDR2 is SYGVNS in the germline V gene.

This clone is a singleton in its sample. This CDR3 reads CASSIYREEQFF. CDR3 nucleotide sequence: TGTGCCAGTAGTATTTACCGCGAGGAGCAGTTCTTC. The chain recombines TRBV19 with TRBJ2-1; D unclear. Per germline, CDR1 LNHDA and CDR2 SQIVND (reference sequence). Trimming left V 3 bases short and J 10 bases short, with 10 bases between. This CDR3 is 12 amino acids long.

The chain uses TRBV10-1 and TRBJ1-5; TRBD1 matches at 7 bases. Germline assignment: CDR1 WNHNN and CDR2 SYGVQD (reference sequence). Trimming cost V 7 bases and J 0 bases; bases outside gene matches: 12. The CDR3 is 17 residues long. The CDR3 here is CASKETGNSYSNQPQHF. The CDR3 region has the DNA TGCGCCAGCAAAGAGACAGGGAATTCTTATAGCAATCAGCCCCAGCATTTT.

V is TRBV30 and J is TRBJ2-2; 11 bases align to TRBD1. CDR1 and CDR2 (germline): GTSNPN, SVGIG (reference sequence). V lost 0 bases and J lost 4; bases outside the gene matches: 7. The CDR3 spans 17 residues. The CDR3 loop reads CAWSVSGTGGFTGELFF. In DNA form, the CDR3 reads TGTGCCTGGAGTGTATCCGGGACAGGGGGTTTCACCGGGGAGCTGTTTTTT.

The rearrangement uses TRBV20-1 and TRBJ1-1; D uncertain. V was pared by 1 base and J by 4 bases, with 4 bases between. The CDR3 runs 11 residues. Germline CDR1 DFQATT, CDR2 SNEGSKA (reference sequence). The CDR3 region is CSARVITEAFF. The CDR3 DNA follows: TGCAGTGCTAGAGTCATCACTGAAGCTTTCTTT.

The rearrangement uses TRBV21-1 and TRBJ1-6. TRBV21-1 is annotated as a pseudogene. This CDR3 has 19 residues. CDR3 sequence: CASSKEGVEGESYNSPLHF. DNA for the CDR3: TGTGCCAGCAGCAAAGAAGGGGTTGAAGGGGAGTCCTATAATTCACCCCTCCACTTT.

CDR3 protein: CASSINVGGGSNQPQHF. The CDR3 DNA reads TGTGCCAGTAGTATAAACGTGGGGGGAGGTAGCAATCAGCCCCAGCATTTT. The chain couples TRBV19 to TRBJ1-5, with a possible D match to TRBD1 (5 bases). The CDR3 totals 17 residues. Trimming took off 2 bases at V and 0 bases at J, with 14 bases between the two ends. Germline values: CDR1 LNHDA, CDR2 SQIVND (reference sequence).

The V call is TRBV29-1, the J call TRBJ1-1; possible D gene TRBD1, 6 bases. CDR1 and CDR2 from the germline V gene are SQVTM and ANQGSEA. This CDR3 comprises 12 residues. V was trimmed by 3 bases and J by 13 bases, leaving 18 bases between them. CDR3 coding DNA: TGCAGCGTTGATATGGGGGGGGCAAAGGGTTTCTTT. As protein: CSVDMGGAKGFF.

V gene TRBV25-1 combines with J gene TRBJ2-7, with D perhaps matching TRBD2 (5 bases). Trimming removed 7 bases at V and 1 base at J, with 11 bases between. Germline V CDR1 and CDR2: MGHDK, SYGVNS. The CDR3 runs 13 residues. CDR3 nucleotides: TGTGCCAGCACCACCTCGGGATCCTACGAGCAGTACTTC. Translation gives CASTTSGSYEQYF.

The V call is TRBV5-1, the J call TRBJ2-5; D might be TRBD1 (6 bases). The DNA end is more similar to TRBJ2-7, so the J call may be wrong. The germline V gene has CDR1 SGHRS and CDR2 YFSETQ. There are 14 residues in the CDR3. The CDR3: CASSSWTESNEQYF. The CDR3 nucleotides are TGCGCCAGCAGCTCGTGGACAGAGTCGAACGAGCAGTACTTC.

J is TRBJ1-1 and V is TRBV27; 7 nucleotides align to TRBD1. In germline, CDR1 is MNHEY, CDR2 SMNVEV (reference sequence). J gave up 3 bases and V 5 bases, and 6 bases lay outside the gene matches. The CDR3 has 14 amino acids. The CDR3 region is CASSVSGGHTEAFF. As DNA, the CDR3 is TGTGCCAGCAGTGTGTCAGGGGGTCACACTGAAGCTTTCTTT.

The chain employs TRBV6-6 and TRBJ2-7; D is ambiguous. CDR1 MNHNY and CDR2 SVGAGI come from the germline V gene (reference sequence). The CDR3 spans 14 residues. V was pared by 0 bases and J by 2 bases, with 8 bases between. CDR3 sequence: CASSYSARAYEQYF. The CDR3 nucleotides are TGTGCCAGCAGTTACTCTGCCCGAGCCTACGAGCAGTACTTC.

The V call is TRBV30, the J call TRBJ2-7; 9 positions match TRBD1. V lost 4 bases, J lost 3 bases, and 4 bases stayed unmatched. The germline gives CDR1 GTSNPN, CDR2 SVGIG (reference sequence). The CDR3 is 13 amino acids. CDR3 protein: CAWNRGRDYEQYF. In nucleotides, the CDR3 is TGTGCCTGGAACAGGGGGCGGGACTACGAGCAGTACTTC.

The V call is TRBV6-5, the J call TRBJ2-6; D uncertain. Germline-derived CDR1 and CDR2 are MNHEY and SVGAGI. V lost 5 bases, J lost 0 bases, and 5 bases lay in between. The CDR3 runs to 14 residues. CDR3 bases: TGTGCCAGCAGTCCCAGCTCTGGGGCCAACGTCCTGACTTTC. It specifies CASSPSSGANVLTF.

Of note for this clone: The junction shows a germline mismatch at one end, possibly a read error. The chain is built from TRBV30 and TRBJ1-2; D gene uncertain. The germline CDR1 and CDR2 sequences are GTSNPN and SVGIG (reference sequence). The CDR3 covers 13 residues. The chain's CDR3 is CTWSLGIGYGYTF. The CDR3 bases are TGTACCTGGAGTCTAGGGATAGGGTATGGCTACACCTTC.

CDR3 sequence reads: CASSPGRLQETQYF. The CDR3 nucleotides are TGTGCCAGTAGCCCAGGACGGCTCCAAGAGACCCAGTACTTC. The chain is built from TRBV19 and TRBJ2-5, with D uncertain. CDR1 and CDR2 from the germline V gene are LNHDA and SQIVND (reference sequence). Trimming left V 6 bases short and J 1 base short, with 12 bases between. CDR3 length: 14 amino acids.

The chain employs TRBV28 and TRBJ1-6; D perhaps matches TRBD1 (6 bases). From germline, CDR1 is MDHEN and CDR2 SYDVKM. V was trimmed by 8 bases and J by 11 bases, leaving 16 bases between them. CDR3 size: 13 residues. In nucleotides, the CDR3 is TGTGCCAGCTCTAGGGGGGGTGGGGCACCCCTCCACTTT. Amino acid sequence: CASSRGGGAPLHF.

The chain is built from TRBV15 and TRBJ2-2; D uncertain. Trimming removed 1 base at V and 7 bases at J, with 4 bases between. In germline, CDR1 is LNHNV, CDR2 YYDKDF (reference sequence). This CDR3 spans 12 amino acids. The CDR3 protein is CATSRVVGELFF. The CDR3 nucleotides are TGTGCCACCAGCAGAGTGGTCGGGGAGCTGTTTTTT.

The rearrangement uses TRBV19 and TRBJ2-7; D unresolved. Between the trimmed V and J ends, which lost 3 bases and 3 bases, there was a span of 12 bases. Germline CDR1 LNHDA, CDR2 SQIVND (reference sequence). CDR3 length: 14 amino acids. CDR3 sequence reads: CASSMTLEGYEQYF. In nucleotides, the CDR3 is TGTGCCAGTAGTATGACTTTGGAAGGCTACGAGCAGTACTTC.

DNA of the CDR3: TGCGCCAGCAGCAGAAGGCCGACCACCTACGAGCAGTACTTC. Its translation is CASSRRPTTYEQYF. This rearrangement joins TRBV5-1 to TRBJ2-7; D uncertain. The germline gives CDR1 SGHRS, CDR2 YFSETQ. The CDR3 consists of 14 residues. Trimming cost V 4 bases and J 2 bases, with 13 bases left between them.

This chain links TRBV6-4 with TRBJ2-5; 11 bases are a match to TRBD2. The V segment lost 4 bases and the J segment 0 bases; nucleotides outside the gene matches: 10. There are 18 residues in the CDR3. The germline V gene has CDR1 MRHNA and CDR2 SNTAGT. The CDR3 DNA reads as TGTGCCAGCAGTGGAGATGCTGGGACTAGCGGAAACCAAGAGACCCAGTACTTC. Amino acid sequence: CASSGDAGTSGNQETQYF.

V and J are TRBV28 and TRBJ1-1; D is possibly TRBD1 (6 bases). This CDR3 is built from 14 residues. The ends were cut back, 6 bases at V and 7 bases at J, with 18 bases in the middle. CDR1 and CDR2 (germline): MDHEN, SYDVKM. CDR3 region: CASRDNRVGLEAFF. The CDR3, as DNA: TGTGCCAGCAGGGATAACAGGGTTGGCCTTGAAGCTTTCTTT.

The gene calls are TRBV7-9 and TRBJ2-1; 7 positions agree with TRBD1. Germline V lookup: CDR1 SEHNR, CDR2 FQNEAQ (reference sequence). The CDR3 extends over 15 amino acids. V lost 5 bases to trimming and J lost 3 bases; unmatched junction nucleotides: 7. The CDR3 DNA sequence: TGTGCCAGCAGCCCACCGGGACAGAGCTACAATGAGCAGTTCTTC. As protein: CASSPPGQSYNEQFF. Using reference TRBV7-9 and TRBJ2-1 for the parts outside the CDR3, the full variable domain is DTGVSQNPRHKITKRGQNVTFRCDPISEHNRLYWYRQTLGQGPEFLTYFQNEAQLEKSRLLSDRFSAERPKGSFSTLEIQRTEQGDSAMYLCASSPPGQSYNEQFFGPGTRLTVL.

V and J are TRBV6-1 and TRBJ1-3; no clear D. The germline gives CDR1 MNHNS, CDR2 SASEGT. CDR3 length equals 14 residues. The V gene lost 2 bases and the J gene lost 0 bases, with 5 bases spanning the gap. This CDR3 is CASSEQHSGNTIYF. The DNA for the CDR3 is TGTGCCAGCAGTGAACAACACTCTGGAAACACCATATATTTT.

The chain combines TRBV6-1 with TRBJ2-7; possibly TRBD1 for D (6 bases). V lost 3 bases and J 1 base, leaving 7 bases between the germline ends. In germline, CDR1 is MNHNS, CDR2 SASEGT. CDR3 length: 13 residues. CDR3 DNA: TGTGCCAGCAGTGACGGACAGTCCTACGAGCAGTACTTC. This encodes CASSDGQSYEQYF.

This clone came up once. This chain links TRBV15 with TRBJ1-1, with D possibly TRBD1 on 5 matching bases. The V end was cut by 5 bases, the J end by 2 bases, with 18 bases between. CDR1 is LNHNV and CDR2 is YYDKDF in the germline V gene (reference sequence). The CDR3 covers 16 residues. In DNA, the CDR3 is TGTGCCACCAGCGTGGGCAGGGCGATGTTTAACACTGAAGCTTTCTTT. Translating it yields CATSVGRAMFNTEAFF.

This chain connects TRBV18 to TRBJ1-2; D unresolved. V was cut by 3 bases and J by 5 bases, with 13 bases left in between. The germline V gene has CDR1 KGHSH and CDR2 LQKENI. There are 14 residues in the CDR3. The CDR3 DNA sequence: TGTGCCAGCTCACCGTCGGGCCTGAAGTATGGCTACACCTTC. Protein product: CASSPSGLKYGYTF.